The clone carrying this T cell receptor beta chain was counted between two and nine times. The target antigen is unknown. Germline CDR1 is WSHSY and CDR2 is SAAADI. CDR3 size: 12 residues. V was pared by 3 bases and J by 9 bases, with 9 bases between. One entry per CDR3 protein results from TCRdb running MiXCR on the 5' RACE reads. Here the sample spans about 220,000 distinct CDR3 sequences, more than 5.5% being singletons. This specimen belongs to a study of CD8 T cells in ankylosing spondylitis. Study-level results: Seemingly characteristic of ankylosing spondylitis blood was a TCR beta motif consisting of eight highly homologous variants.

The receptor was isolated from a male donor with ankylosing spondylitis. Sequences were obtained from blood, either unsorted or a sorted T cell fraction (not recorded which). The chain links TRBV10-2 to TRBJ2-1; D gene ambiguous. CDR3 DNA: TGCGCCAGCAGTGACTCCCCTCGTGAGCAGTTCTTC. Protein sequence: CASSDSPREQFF.